This is a list of T cell receptor beta chains from one sample in a study of spatial heterogeneity in lung cancer. From the 5' RACE reads, TCRdb called clonotypes with MiXCR, one entry per CDR3 protein. The repertoire holds some 21,000 distinct CDR3 sequences, with 3.5% to 5.5% as singletons. Material: PBMCs, obtained at surgery. The receptor set was obtained from a male donor with early-stage non-small cell lung cancer. Both conserved end residues are part of each CDR3. Fields, in order: clone size, D gene, CDR3 length, V gene, J gene, CDR3 DNA, CDR3 protein. The D gene is left open where the match is weak. The size field is filled for only some rows; it gives once, few, many or a size class.

size: many
D: NA
length: 13
V: TRBV29-1
J: TRBJ2-1
DNA: TGCAGCGTTTCCAGGGGGAGGGTAAATGAGCAGTTCTTC
CDR3: CSVSRGRVNEQFF

size: many
D: TRBD1
length: 16
V: TRBV12-3/TRBV12-4
J: TRBJ2-1
DNA: TGTGCCAGCAGTGACAGGGACCGTAGCTCCTACAATGAGCAGTTCTTC
CDR3: CASSDRDRSSYNEQFF

size: many
D: TRBD2
length: 13
V: TRBV9
J: TRBJ2-3
DNA: TGTGCCAGCACTAGGACTAGTGCAGATACGCAGTATTTT
CDR3: CASTRTSADTQYF

size: many
D: NA
length: 14
V: TRBV6-6
J: TRBJ2-7
DNA: TGTGCCAGCAGTTACATCGGCTTAACCTACGAGCAGTACTTC
CDR3: CASSYIGLTYEQYF

size: many
D: TRBD1
length: 13
V: TRBV6-1
J: TRBJ1-1
DNA: TGTGCCAGCTGTGACAGGGCGAACACTGAAGCTTTCTTT
CDR3: CASCDRANTEAFF

size: NA
D: NA
length: 15
V: TRBV3-1
J: TRBJ1-2
DNA: TGTGCCAGCAGCCAGGGAGACAGGACTATCTATGGCTACACCTTC
CDR3: CASSQGDRTIYGYTF

size: NA
D: NA
length: 13
V: TRBV25-1
J: TRBJ2-1
DNA: TGTGCCAGCAGTGAATGGGCTGCGAATGAGCAGTTCTTC
CDR3: CASSEWAANEQFF

size: many
D: NA
length: 15
V: TRBV12-3/TRBV12-4
J: TRBJ1-6
DNA: TGTGCCAGCAGCCGGGGGAGCCAGGGTTATTCACCCCTCCACTTT
CDR3: CASSRGSQGYSPLHF

size: NA
D: TRBD2
length: 15
V: TRBV11-2
J: TRBJ2-1
DNA: TGTGCCAGCAGCCCCCGGGACTATTCAGACAATGAGCAGTTCTTC
CDR3: CASSPRDYSDNEQFF

size: many
D: NA
length: 13
V: TRBV12-3/TRBV12-4
J: TRBJ2-3
DNA: TGTGCCAGTCAGGTTCGGGGCACAGATACGCAGTATTTT
CDR3: CASQVRGTDTQYF

size: many
D: TRBD1
length: 14
V: TRBV28
J: TRBJ2-1
DNA: TGTGCCAGCAGTTTATCCGGACAGGTCAATGAGCAGTTCTTC
CDR3: CASSLSGQVNEQFF

size: NA
D: NA
length: 14
V: TRBV6-5
J: TRBJ2-7
DNA: TGTGCCAGCAGTTTCGGGACAAGGTCCTACGAGCAGTACTTC
CDR3: CASSFGTRSYEQYF

size: many
D: NA
length: 15
V: TRBV28
J: TRBJ1-2
DNA: TGTGCCAGCAGTTTGTCGGACAGTTTGGGGGATGGCTACACCTTC
CDR3: CASSLSDSLGDGYTF

size: many
D: TRBD1
length: 15
V: TRBV12-3/TRBV12-4
J: TRBJ2-1
DNA: TGTGCCAGCAGTTTCCCCGGGACAGGGACGAATGAGCAGTTCTTC
CDR3: CASSFPGTGTNEQFF

size: medium-sized
D: TRBD2
length: 15
V: TRBV10-3
J: TRBJ2-7
DNA: TGTGCCATCAGTGAGTCTGGAACTAGCGGGCGCGAGCAGTACTTC
CDR3: CAISESGTSGREQYF

size: many
D: NA
length: 16
V: TRBV18
J: TRBJ2-5
DNA: TGTGCCAGCTCACCGACTCGGGACATACTACAAGAGACCCAGTACTTC
CDR3: CASSPTRDILQETQYF

size: NA
D: TRBD2
length: 13
V: TRBV7-9
J: TRBJ2-7
DNA: TGTGCCAGTTCAAGGGGAGGGTTTGGCGAGCAGTACTTC
CDR3: CASSRGGFGEQYF

size: many
D: NA
length: 12
V: TRBV12-3/TRBV12-4
J: TRBJ2-7
DNA: TGTGCCAGCAGTTTATGGGGGGACGAGCAGTACTTC
CDR3: CASSLWGDEQYF

size: medium-sized
D: TRBD2
length: 14
V: TRBV28
J: TRBJ2-7
DNA: TGTGCCAGCAAACCCGGGGGGGCGGTGAATGAGCAGTACTTC
CDR3: CASKPGGAVNEQYF

size: many
D: NA
length: 15
V: TRBV7-2
J: TRBJ2-7
DNA: TGTGCCAGCAGCCATCAGGGGGGGAGAAAAAACGAGCAGTACTTC
CDR3: CASSHQGGRKNEQYF

size: many
D: NA
length: 13
V: TRBV29-1
J: TRBJ2-5
DNA: TGCAGCGTTGAAGCGGGGGGCTTGGAGACCCAGTACTTC
CDR3: CSVEAGGLETQYF

size: many
D: NA
length: 11
V: TRBV20-1
J: TRBJ1-1
DNA: TGCAGTGCTAGAGATCACTCTGAAGCTTTCTTT
CDR3: CSARDHSEAFF

size: many
D: NA
length: 15
V: TRBV6-6
J: TRBJ2-5
DNA: TGTGCCAGCAGACTCCCACTAGCTGCGGGAGAGACCCAGTACTTC
CDR3: CASRLPLAAGETQYF

size: many
D: TRBD1
length: 18
V: TRBV19
J: TRBJ1-4
DNA: TGTGCCAGTAGTATCTCGACAGGGGGGATTCGGAGGGAAGAAAAACTGTTTTTT
CDR3: CASSISTGGIRREEKLFF

size: few
D: TRBD2
length: 14
V: TRBV20-1
J: TRBJ2-3
DNA: TGCAGTGCCTTGAGCGGGAGAAGGGCAGATACGCAGTATTTT
CDR3: CSALSGRRADTQYF

size: NA
D: TRBD1
length: 14
V: TRBV12-3/TRBV12-4
J: TRBJ2-7
DNA: TGTGCCAGCAGTCCGAGGACAGGGAACTACGAGCAGTACTTC
CDR3: CASSPRTGNYEQYF

size: many
D: TRBD1
length: 15
V: TRBV6-5
J: TRBJ2-6
DNA: TGTGCCGCCGGACAGGGGGGCTCTGGGGCCAACGTCCTGACTTTC
CDR3: CAAGQGGSGANVLTF

size: many
D: NA
length: 13
V: TRBV11-2
J: TRBJ2-1
DNA: TGTGCCAGCAGCTTTGGGGGGATGGGTGAGCAGTTCTTC
CDR3: CASSFGGMGEQFF

size: many
D: NA
length: 15
V: TRBV7-2
J: TRBJ2-3
DNA: TGTGCCAGCAGCTTAGGGTGGCTAGCGCAAGATACGCAGTATTTT
CDR3: CASSLGWLAQDTQYF

size: many
D: TRBD1
length: 14
V: TRBV12-3/TRBV12-4
J: TRBJ2-7
DNA: TGTGCCAGCAGCCAGGGACAGGGGTTGTCCGAGCAGTACTTC
CDR3: CASSQGQGLSEQYF

size: many
D: TRBD1
length: 16
V: TRBV6-1
J: TRBJ1-5
DNA: TGTGCCAGCAGGATAGGGGACAGTTATCTTTCTCAGCCCCAGCATTTT
CDR3: CASRIGDSYLSQPQHF

size: many
D: TRBD2
length: 14
V: TRBV7-2
J: TRBJ2-3
DNA: TGTGCCAGCAGCTTATCCCTAGCGGCAGATACGCAGTATTTT
CDR3: CASSLSLAADTQYF

size: many
D: NA
length: 13
V: TRBV5-4
J: TRBJ2-2
DNA: TGTGCCAGCAGCTTTGGGGGGCACGGGGAGCTGTTTTTT
CDR3: CASSFGGHGELFF

size: many
D: NA
length: 16
V: TRBV27
J: TRBJ2-3
DNA: TGTGCCAGCAGTTTAGTTGCGACAGGCAGCACAGATACGCAGTATTTT
CDR3: CASSLVATGSTDTQYF

size: many
D: NA
length: 12
V: TRBV2
J: TRBJ1-6
DNA: TGTGCCAGCAGGAAAGATGGTTCACCCCTCCACTTT
CDR3: CASRKDGSPLHF